This T cell receptor beta chain stems from a study of blood T cell repertoires in COVID-19. Study-level information: Samples came from the United States, Italy and Spain, spanning acute and convalescent COVID-19. T cells, B-cell-depleted T cells, or PBMCs provided the cDNA or gDNA that served as material.

Seattle's cohort entered during active infection and was followed longitudinally. The junction had 9 bases not matched to a gene; V was cut back by 0 bases and J by 1 base. CDR1 and CDR2 from the germline V gene are SGHKS and YYEKEE (reference sequence). This CDR3 contains 17 residues. Per the authors' pipeline: Reference gene primer amplification yielded estimated nucleated cell counts. Method: immunoSEQ multiplex PCR; TCRdb's copy keeps in-frame clones and lacks some. V and J calls and clone size are given by that table; D and trimming were obtained from the DNA. The data hold more than 200,000 clones, with over 75% observed a single time.

This receptor was identified in a man in his fifties with COVID-19, enrolled during active disease. The source material was peripheral blood. The V gene is TRBV5-5, the J gene TRBJ2-5; 7 positions match TRBD1. The CDR3 spells CASSLALIQGTQETQYF. The CDR3 DNA reads TGTGCCAGCAGCTTGGCCTTAATACAGGGGACCCAAGAGACCCAGTACTTC.